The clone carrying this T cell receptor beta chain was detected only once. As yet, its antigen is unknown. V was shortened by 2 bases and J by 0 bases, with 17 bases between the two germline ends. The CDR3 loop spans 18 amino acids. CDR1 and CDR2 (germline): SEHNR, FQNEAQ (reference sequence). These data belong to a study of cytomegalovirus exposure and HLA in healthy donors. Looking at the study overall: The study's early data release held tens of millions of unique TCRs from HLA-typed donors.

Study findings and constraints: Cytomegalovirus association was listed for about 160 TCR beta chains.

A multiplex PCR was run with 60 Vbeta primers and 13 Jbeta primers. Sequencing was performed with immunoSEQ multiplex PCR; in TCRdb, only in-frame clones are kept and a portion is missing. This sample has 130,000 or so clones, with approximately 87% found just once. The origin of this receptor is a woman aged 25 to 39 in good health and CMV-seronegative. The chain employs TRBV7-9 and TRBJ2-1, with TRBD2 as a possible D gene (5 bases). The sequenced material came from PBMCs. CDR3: CASSLRLALRGSYNEQFF. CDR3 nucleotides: TGTGCCAGCAGCTTAAGGCTAGCCCTCCGGGGCTCCTACAATGAGCAGTTCTTC.